This T cell receptor (beta chain) was found in a study of blood T cell repertoires in COVID-19. At the level of the study: Samples of COVID-19 (acute and convalescent) were obtained from the United States, Italy and Spain. T cells, B-cell-depleted T cells, or PBMCs supplied cDNA or gDNA.

With 7 bases clipped from V and 0 bases from J, the junction kept 7 bases outside the gene matches. The CDR3 has 16 residues. Germline V CDR1 and CDR2: SGDLS, YYNGEE. Original analysis: Reference gene primer amplification in the assay estimated nucleated cell counts. Only in-frame clones appear in the TCRdb table, and some are missing; sequencing was by immunoSEQ multiplex PCR. V and J calls and clone size follow that table, whereas D and trimming were derived from the DNA. This sample carries approximately 330,000 clones, approximately 86% of them seen once, and the ten largest clones take approximately 4.6%. Which cohort a participant joined came from the clinical history participants gave.

The sequencing input was PBMCs or T cells enriched from blood (not recorded which). The receptor was isolated from a woman aged 40 to 50 with acute COVID-19. This rearrangement joins TRBV9 to TRBJ2-2; 9 nucleotides match TRBD2. The CDR3 protein is CASGRTSEPNTGELFF. The CDR3 nucleotides are TGTGCCAGCGGGAGGACTAGCGAGCCGAACACCGGGGAGCTGTTTTTT.